Here is one T cell receptor beta chain with its context. Its antigen is as yet unknown. A J-beta primer mix and a sample-barcoded 5' primer were used in a second PCR of about 7 to 12 cycles. TCRdb re-analysed the 5' RACE reads in MiXCR, keeping a single row per CDR3 protein. The sample records roughly 800,000 distinct CDR3 sequences, 58% being singletons. This entry belongs to a study of blood T cells in healthy people across ages. General observations from the study: Among T cells, TCR beta diversity per million cells dropped roughly linearly as age rose.

The CDR3 runs to 16 residues. Germline assignment: CDR1 SGHTA and CDR2 FQGNSA. With 5 bases clipped from V and 1 base from J, the junction kept 5 bases outside the gene matches. Each sample used at least 6 million PBMCs. Per sample, no less than 5 micrograms of total RNA were extracted. The gene calls are TRBV7-2 and TRBJ2-1; 10 nucleotides align to TRBD1. The sample was blood. The TCR sequence derives from a man aged 30-40 years in good health. The CDR3 DNA reads TGTGCCAGCAGCCCAGGACAGGGGGGGTCCTACAATGAGCAGTTCTTC. It encodes CASSPGQGGSYNEQFF.